This T cell receptor (beta chain) originates from a study of cytomegalovirus exposure and HLA in healthy donors (dated 2017 in TCRdb). General notes on the study: According to an earlier analysis of 450 to 650 of the donors, about 179 million T cells yielded over 90 million unique TCR beta sequences and 250 to 350 Gb of sequence data. Across around 400 genotyped donors of the cohort, an average of about 240,000 unique TCR beta nucleotide sequences per donor were sequenced, and roughly 20% of those sequences were non-productive. The study aimed to test whether cataloging public T cell receptors could reveal signatures of past pathogen exposure. The number of typed donors differed by locus: about 620-630 for A, B, C, DRB1 and DQB1; some 500 for DQA1; some 610 for DPA1; and about 450 for DPB1. A handful of DR-DQ haplotypes were handled as single units for association and clustering because linkage in the cohort was strong. In addition to the first cohort of about 650 subjects, a separate validation cohort of approximately 130 different subjects was used. To decide whether each TCR beta V gene segment behaved as functional or pseudogenic, an earlier analysis of approximately 590 of the donors relied on high-throughput TCR beta sequencing. A later analysis re-analyzed previously published TCR beta repertoires from 550 to 700 donors and added high-resolution HLA genotyping to study TCR occurrence patterns. An early release that covered some 630 HLA-typed donors contained approximately 300 gigabases of sequencing data and 75 million to 100 million unique TCR sequences. The study used immunosequencing to profile the T cell repertoires of several hundred subjects and linked those repertoires to cytomegalovirus serostatus. Of the approximately 400 genotyped donors, approximately 82% fell in the genetic ancestry cluster associated with self-reported Caucasian donors. In the later analysis, no new phenotypic data were used to find candidate immune exposures; instead, reliance was placed on TCR beta sequences and their occurrence across donors. HLA typing included class I and class II loci at four-digit resolution. Donor age, sex, ethnicity and CMV serostatus were compiled alongside the repertoire data. Every discovery cohort repertoire had been produced on one sequencing platform. To predict cytomegalovirus infection status, the study combined high-throughput TCR immunosequencing, statistical association of individual TCRs with disease status, and machine learning. A later genetic analysis took genome-wide SNP genotypes for 398 of the 666 donors and used that subset as a discovery cohort. Beyond this particular receptor, the publication reports: Most TCR sequences were observed very rarely across donors, whereas some public TCRs were present in many individuals. Immune exposure information for the cohort was limited to CMV serostatus. Cytomegalovirus status was reported to be diagnosed by the classifier with high specificity and sensitivity in both the original and validation cohorts. The 87-base-pair reads could not distinguish some IMGT-functional V segments, including TRBV6-2 and TRBV6-3, so those segments were excluded. An association between a missense DCLRE1C variant and V-gene and J-gene trimming of TCR beta chains was found in a later genetic analysis and replicated in an independent cohort. In a later genetic analysis, fewer N-insertions in productive TCRs were reported among donors in an Asian-associated ancestry cluster than the 666-donor mean. Presence/absence analyses assumed roughly uniform sequencing depth across donors, an assumption that may not hold. Linkage disequilibrium might explain the correlated functional status among segregating V segments, but an unknown experimental factor could not be excluded. Three of the identified cytomegalovirus-associated TCR beta chains were confirmed in vitro to be specific for cytomegalovirus antigens. Specific HLA alleles were associated with 16,951 TCR beta sequences at a false discovery rate of 0.05 in a later analysis. A further reported finding was that TCR beta sequences accurately predicted the HLA-A and HLA-B alleles for most subjects in the first cohort. Strong co-occurrence of HLA alleles, especially DR and DQ, made assigning TCR associations to individual alleles difficult. Several of the top co-occurrence clusters appeared to be linked to parvovirus B19, influenza, CMV and Epstein-Barr virus, according to a later analysis. In the study, some 180 TCR beta chains were listed as associated with cytomegalovirus. Roughly 15 rarely observed V segments, including chromosome 9 orphons, were excluded from the earlier analysis of some 590 of the donors because counts were too low. HLA typing was unavailable for some donors at each locus, so association tests used only the typed subset. Only TCR beta chains were sequenced in this cohort, and the absence of alpha or paired-chain data limited detectable features. Broadly in line with IMGT annotations, most TCR beta V segments showed up in productive rearrangements about 87% or about 30% of the time in an earlier analysis of around 600 of the donors. A later analysis found that most CMV-associated TCR beta chains appeared HLA-restricted, with HLA associations seemingly driven largely by CMV exposure. In a later analysis, TCR association rates were found to vary across HLA loci, with the most associated TCRs seen for DRB1 alleles and the fewest for HLA-C alleles. A cluster of highly shared sequence variants was judged likely to be a technical artifact of the sequencing pipeline. It was suggested by the authors that the approach could potentially be generalized to other disease states and immunological phenotypes. In a later analysis, HLA-associated TCR beta chains showed more clonal expansion and lower generation probabilities than non-associated chains that were equally common.

The cohort comprised several hundred healthy bone marrow donors. All cohort members were sampled while nominally healthy, although unrecorded immune exposures were likely present. The donor tested CMV seronegative and was one of the 352 seronegative cohort members. A peripheral blood sample was provided by each donor, and peripheral blood mononuclear cells were used for TCR beta sequencing. The Qiagen DNeasy Blood Extraction Kit was used to extract genomic DNA from the blood cell samples. CDR1 and CDR2, looked up from the germline V gene, are MDHEN and SYDVKM. The CDR3 spans 12 residues, from the cysteine through the phenylalanine. Just the 36-base CDR3 DNA is kept, in frame starting at base 1. Cut back by 2 bases and 4 bases, the V and J ends lie 6 bases apart. This clone turned up a few times. Its recognized antigen is unknown. Base-call qualities are not available, and no considerably larger clone is one nucleotide away.

Library method: the immunoSEQ multiplex PCR assay. For the multiplex PCR, a mixture combining 60 forward primers for TCR Vbeta segments and 13 reverse primers for TCR Jbeta segments was used. Amplification of the CDR3 region of rearranged TCR beta genes was performed with a multiplex PCR assay on genomic DNA. On the Illumina HiSeq System, the amplified TCR beta libraries were sequenced as 87-base-pair reads. Turning to the authors' computational methods: A later analysis tallied around 80 million unique TCR beta chains across the 650 to 750 repertoires, and about 10 million of those chains were shared by two or more donors. Raw reads were error-corrected and collapsed into unique sequences by a nearest-neighbor algorithm in which closely related sequences were merged to remove PCR and sequencing errors. V, D and J gene segments were assigned by aligning CDR3 sequences to IMGT reference sequences. For a sequence to be retained, a match of at least six nucleotides to both a V gene segment and a J gene segment was required. A rearrangement counted as productive if the CDR3 had no stop codons and remained in frame with V and J, and every other rearrangement counted as non-productive. CDR3 was defined according to IMGT convention as the region running from the second conserved V-encoded cysteine to the conserved J-encoded phenylalanine. The earlier analysis of about 560 of the donors excluded any sequence lacking an unambiguous match to a single V gene segment. An earlier analysis of several hundred of the donors called V segments functional above 56.7% productive rearrangements and segregating when the between-donor standard deviation exceeded 5%. To diagnose cytomegalovirus status from the catalog of TCR beta chain sequences, a statistical classification framework was built. In a later analysis, TCR nucleotide sequences were compared against IMGT/GENE-DB human TR gene sequences so that V and J genes could be assigned. Using the TCRdist pipeline, a later analysis assigned CDR3 sequences along with most-parsimonious VDJ recombination scenarios. A later analysis defined each TCR beta chain by its CDR3 amino acid sequence plus V-gene family, and excluded reads lacking a unique V-gene family. A later analysis removed several hundred highly shared, low-generation-probability nucleotide sequences to deal with suspected cross-contamination and a sequencing artifact. A later analysis calculated a clonal expansion index for each public chain from normalized within-repertoire ranks of inferred template counts. In a later analysis, generation probabilities were computed using a VDJ recombination model fitted to out-of-frame rearrangements, and the results were checked against IGoR. In a later analysis, TCR-TCR, TCR-HLA and TCR-CMV co-occurrence was scored with hypergeometric tests, and a repertoire-size bias correction was applied to TCR pairs. In a later analysis, false discovery rates were estimated by permuting HLA or CMV assignments 20 times. In a later analysis, co-occurring TCRs were grouped using DBSCAN, and TCRdist sequence similarity was added for clustering within HLA-allele-positive subsets. Repertoires with fewer than 30,000 or more than 120,000 public chains, plus five repertoires with anomalous nucleotide sharing, were excluded from co-occurrence clustering. Drawn from immuneACCESS, this table holds only the in-frame rearrangements with V and J called that TCRdb kept. Clones are partly lost; checked studies trace under half to an unresolved V gene and leave the rest unexplained. V, J and clone size derive from that table, while D and trimming were established from the DNA sequence. A total of 95,000 to 110,000 clones appear in this sample, roughly 76% of them only once. Less than 2.5% of the sample is taken by the ten largest.

The V gene is TRBV28 and the J gene is TRBJ2-7; no D segment can be confidently identified. The TCR sequence derives from a young man in good health and CMV-seronegative. The sample taken for sequencing was PBMCs. The CDR3 protein is CASSLRYYEQYF. In nucleotides, the sequence is TGTGCCAGCAGTTTACGCTATTACGAGCAGTACTTC.